This T cell receptor (beta chain) was captured in a study of blood T cell repertoires in COVID-19. On the study more broadly: Specimens from acute and convalescent COVID-19 originated in the United States, Italy and Spain. T cells, B-cell-depleted T cells, or PBMCs provided the cDNA or gDNA that served as material.

V lost 3 bases, J lost 3 bases, and 1 base stayed unmatched. This CDR3 comprises 13 residues. From germline, CDR1 is SGHRS and CDR2 YFSETQ. Authors' methods: From reference gene primer amplification, estimates of nucleated cell counts were derived. Generated by immunoSEQ multiplex PCR, the TCRdb table keeps only in-frame clones and is missing some. V and J calls and clone size come straight from that table; D and trimming were deduced from the DNA. The sample consists of around 59,000 clones, around 80% of them appearing once. The sample comprised peripheral blood. This chain connects TRBV5-1 to TRBJ1-1, with 8 bases lining up with TRBD1. This clonotype was sampled from a man aged 80 or over with acute or convalescent COVID-19. The chain's CDR3 is CASSSTGDTEAFF. The CDR3 region has the DNA TGCGCCAGCAGCTCGACAGGGGACACTGAAGCTTTCTTT.